This record covers a single T cell receptor beta chain. Only patients with spare fresh-frozen tumor and over two years of follow-up were included. PBMC were collected before vaccination, two weeks after the third vaccination, and at progression. CDR1 is SGHKS and CDR2 is YYEKEE in the germline V gene (reference sequence). The CDR3 is 14 residues long. V was clipped by 3 bases and J by 5 bases; unmatched bases: 5. TCRB CDR3 was amplified from 2 ug genomic DNA or less. The assay was immunoSEQ multiplex PCR, and TCRdb's table has in-frame clones only and misses some. The sample lists roughly 68,000 clones, 75% to 90% occurring once. The data derive from a study of glioma-infiltrating T cells after dendritic cell vaccination. About the research overall: Dendritic cells derived from monocytes and pulsed with autologous tumor lysate formed the vaccine.

This sample comprised blood, obtained before dendritic cell vaccination. The chain joins TRBV5-5 to TRBJ1-3; 7 positions agree with TRBD1. The TCR sequence derives from a human donor with glioblastoma. The CDR3 is CASSSQGRRNTIYF. In DNA form, the CDR3 reads TGTGCCAGCAGCTCACAGGGGAGGAGAAACACCATATATTTT.